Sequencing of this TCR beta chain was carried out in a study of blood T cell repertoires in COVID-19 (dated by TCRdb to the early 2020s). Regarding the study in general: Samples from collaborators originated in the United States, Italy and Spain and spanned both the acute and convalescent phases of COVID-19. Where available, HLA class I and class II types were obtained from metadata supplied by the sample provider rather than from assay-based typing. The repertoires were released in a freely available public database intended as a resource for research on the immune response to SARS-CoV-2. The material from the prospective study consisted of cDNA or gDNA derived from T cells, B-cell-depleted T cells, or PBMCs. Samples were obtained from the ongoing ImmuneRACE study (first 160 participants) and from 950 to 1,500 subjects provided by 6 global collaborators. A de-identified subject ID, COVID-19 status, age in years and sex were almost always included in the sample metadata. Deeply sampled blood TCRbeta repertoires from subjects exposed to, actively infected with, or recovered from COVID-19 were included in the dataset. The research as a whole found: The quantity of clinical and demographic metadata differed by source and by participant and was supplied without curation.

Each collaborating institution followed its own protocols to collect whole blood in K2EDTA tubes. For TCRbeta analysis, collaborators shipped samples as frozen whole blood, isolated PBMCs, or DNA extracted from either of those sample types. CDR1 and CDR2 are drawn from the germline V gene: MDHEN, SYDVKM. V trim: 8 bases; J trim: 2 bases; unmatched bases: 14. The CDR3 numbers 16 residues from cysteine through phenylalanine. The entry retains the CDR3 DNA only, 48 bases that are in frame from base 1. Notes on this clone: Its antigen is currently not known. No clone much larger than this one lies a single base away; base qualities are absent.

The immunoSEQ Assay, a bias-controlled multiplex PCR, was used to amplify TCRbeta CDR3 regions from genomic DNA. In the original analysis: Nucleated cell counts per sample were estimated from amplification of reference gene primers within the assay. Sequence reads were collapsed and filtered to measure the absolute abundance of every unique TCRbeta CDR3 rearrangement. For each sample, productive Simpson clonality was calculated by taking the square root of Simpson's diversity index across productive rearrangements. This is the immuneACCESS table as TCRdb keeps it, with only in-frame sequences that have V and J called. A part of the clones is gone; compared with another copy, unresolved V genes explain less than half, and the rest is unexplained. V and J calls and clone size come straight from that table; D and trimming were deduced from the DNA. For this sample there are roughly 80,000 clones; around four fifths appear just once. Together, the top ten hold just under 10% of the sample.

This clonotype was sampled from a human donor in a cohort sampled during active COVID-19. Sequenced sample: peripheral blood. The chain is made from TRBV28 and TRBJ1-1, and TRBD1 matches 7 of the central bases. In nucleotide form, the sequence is TGTGCCAGCTATGGTTGGCAGGGGGTTATCAACACTGAAGCTTTCTTT. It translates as CASYGWQGVINTEAFF. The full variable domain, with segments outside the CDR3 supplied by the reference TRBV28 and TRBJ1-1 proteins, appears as DVKVTQSSRYLVKRTGEKVFLECVQDMDHENMFWYRQDPGLGLRLIYFSYDVKMKEKGDIPEGYSVSREKKERFSLILESASTNQTSMYLCASYGWQGVINTEAFFGQGTRLTVV.